This TCR beta chain was captured by sequencing in a study of immune evolution from preneoplasia to lung adenocarcinoma. Whole-study findings and limits: Top clone frequencies peaked in normal lung, apparently declining through invasive adenocarcinoma.

Per the germline V gene, CDR1 is SGHDT and CDR2 is YYEEEE. The CDR3 loop spans 11 amino acids. Deletions cut 5 bases from V and 6 bases from J, with 9 bases between. H&E slides confirmed each diagnosis, reviewed by two pathologists independently. Profiled with immunoSEQ multiplex PCR; TCRdb holds only in-frame clones, not every one. The sample lists about 41,000 clones, roughly 80% occurring once. With respect to this clone: Its matching antigen is unknown. Different DNA sequences within this sample yield the same CDR3.

Sequenced: FFPE invasive lung adenocarcinoma tissue. V and J are TRBV5-6 and TRBJ2-7; no definite D call. This TCR was sampled from a person in their sixties with lung adenocarcinoma. The CDR3 region has the DNA TGTGCCAGCAGTTCGACTCGCGAGCAGTACTTC. Translated: CASSSTREQYF. Variable domain in full (rest from reference TRBV5-6 and TRBJ2-7): DAGVTQSPTHLIKTRGQQVTLRCSPKSGHDTVSWYQQALGQGPQFIFQYYEEEERQRGNFPDRFSGHQFPNYSSELNVNALLLGDSALYLCASSSTREQYFGPGTRLTVT.